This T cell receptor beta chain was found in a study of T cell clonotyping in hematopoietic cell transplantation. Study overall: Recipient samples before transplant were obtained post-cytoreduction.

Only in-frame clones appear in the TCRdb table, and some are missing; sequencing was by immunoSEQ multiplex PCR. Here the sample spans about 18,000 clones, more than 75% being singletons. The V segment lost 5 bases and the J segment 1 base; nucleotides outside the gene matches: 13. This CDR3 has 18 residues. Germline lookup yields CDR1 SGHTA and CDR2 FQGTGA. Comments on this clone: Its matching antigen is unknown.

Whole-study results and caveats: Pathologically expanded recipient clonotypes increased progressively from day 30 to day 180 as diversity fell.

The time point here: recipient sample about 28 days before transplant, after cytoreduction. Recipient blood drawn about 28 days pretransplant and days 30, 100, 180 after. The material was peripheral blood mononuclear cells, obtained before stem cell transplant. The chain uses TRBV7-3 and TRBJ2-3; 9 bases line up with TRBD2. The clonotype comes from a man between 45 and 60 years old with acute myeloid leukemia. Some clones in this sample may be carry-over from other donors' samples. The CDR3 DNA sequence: TGTGCCAGCAGCCCCGACGGACTAGCGTCGGCCGGCACAGATACGCAGTATTTT. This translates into CASSPDGLASAGTDTQYF.